This T cell receptor (beta chain) was documented in a study of OX40 agonist ivuxolimab in advanced cancers. Study-wide context: It was ivuxolimab, an agonistic anti-OX40 (CD134) antibody, that patients were treated with. Dose-escalation cases comprised hepatocellular carcinoma, melanoma, renal cell or head and neck cancer.

Trimming removed 4 bases from V and 6 bases from J, with 14 bases in between. Germline CDR1 reads SGHNT; CDR2 reads YYREEE (reference sequence). The CDR3 runs 15 residues. Study results and caveats: Dosing at 0.1 to 3.0 mg/kg was accompanied by clonal expansion of CD4+ and CD8+ blood T cells by week 6.

Here immunoSEQ multiplex PCR was the method, and the copy in TCRdb shows in-frame clones only, minus some. The sample carries around 62,000 clones, around 83% recorded once. This clone was picked up a small number of times. The antigen remains undetermined. The gene calls are TRBV5-4 and TRBJ1-6, with D unresolved. The sample here was CD4+ or CD8+ T cells sorted from blood, taken in a trial of the OX40 agonist ivuxolimab. The clonotype was recovered from an adult with an advanced solid tumor such as melanoma, head and neck, liver or kidney cancer. DNA for the CDR3: TGTGCCAGCAGCCCCGCCCTGGGCACTAATTCACCCCTCCACTTT. Protein product: CASSPALGTNSPLHF.